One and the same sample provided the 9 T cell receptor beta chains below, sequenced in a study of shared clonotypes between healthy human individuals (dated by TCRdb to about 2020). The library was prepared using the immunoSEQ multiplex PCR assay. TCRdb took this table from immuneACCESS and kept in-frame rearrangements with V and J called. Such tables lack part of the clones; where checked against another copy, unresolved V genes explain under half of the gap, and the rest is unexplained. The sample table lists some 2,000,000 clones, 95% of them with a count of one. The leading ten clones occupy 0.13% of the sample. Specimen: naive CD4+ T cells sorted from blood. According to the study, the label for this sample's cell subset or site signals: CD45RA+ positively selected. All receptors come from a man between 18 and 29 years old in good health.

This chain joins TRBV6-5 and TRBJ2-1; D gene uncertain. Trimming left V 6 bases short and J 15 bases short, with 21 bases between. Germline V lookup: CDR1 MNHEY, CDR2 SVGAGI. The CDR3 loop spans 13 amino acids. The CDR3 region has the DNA TGTGCCAGCAGGACTGTCGGTGTGGAGAGCCCGTTCTTC. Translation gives CASRTVGVESPFF.

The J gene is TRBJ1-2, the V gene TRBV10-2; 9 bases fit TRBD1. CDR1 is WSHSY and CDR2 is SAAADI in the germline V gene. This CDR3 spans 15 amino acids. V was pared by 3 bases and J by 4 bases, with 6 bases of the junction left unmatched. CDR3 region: CASSDGTGRGYGYTF. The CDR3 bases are TGCGCCAGCAGTGATGGGACAGGGCGAGGCTATGGCTACACCTTC.

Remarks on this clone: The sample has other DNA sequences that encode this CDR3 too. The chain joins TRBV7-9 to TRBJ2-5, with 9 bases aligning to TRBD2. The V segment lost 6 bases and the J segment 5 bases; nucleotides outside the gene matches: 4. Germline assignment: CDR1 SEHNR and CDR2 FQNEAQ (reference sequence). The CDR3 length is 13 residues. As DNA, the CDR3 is TGTGCCAGCAGGGGACTAGCAGGGGAGACCCAGTACTTC. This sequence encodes CASRGLAGETQYF.

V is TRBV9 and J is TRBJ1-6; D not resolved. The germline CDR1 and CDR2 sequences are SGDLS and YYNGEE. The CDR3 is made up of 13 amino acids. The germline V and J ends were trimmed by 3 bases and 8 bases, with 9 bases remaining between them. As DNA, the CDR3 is TGTGCCAGCAGCGAGAGGGTTGATTCACCCCTCCACTTT. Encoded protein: CASSERVDSPLHF.

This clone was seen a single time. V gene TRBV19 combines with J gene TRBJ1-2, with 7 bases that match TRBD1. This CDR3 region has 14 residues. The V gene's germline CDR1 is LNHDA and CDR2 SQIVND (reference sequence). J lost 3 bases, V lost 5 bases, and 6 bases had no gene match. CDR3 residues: CASSRDRAYYGYTF. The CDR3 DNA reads TGTGCCAGTAGTCGTGACAGGGCTTACTATGGCTACACCTTC.

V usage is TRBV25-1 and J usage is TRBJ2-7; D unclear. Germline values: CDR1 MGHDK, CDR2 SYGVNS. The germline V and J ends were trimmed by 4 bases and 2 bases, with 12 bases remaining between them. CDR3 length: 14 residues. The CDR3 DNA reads TGTGCCAGCAGTGGCGCGGACGGGCCCTACGAGCAGTACTTC. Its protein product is CASSGADGPYEQYF.

Written as DNA, the CDR3 is TGTGCCAGCAGGTCAGGGGTGTATGGCTACACCTTC. Translating gives CASRSGVYGYTF. The J gene is TRBJ1-2, the V gene TRBV7-9; the D gene is possibly TRBD1 (6 bases). The CDR3 covers 12 residues. Deletions cut 6 bases from V and 5 bases from J, with 10 bases between. Germline V CDR1 and CDR2: SEHNR, FQNEAQ (reference sequence).

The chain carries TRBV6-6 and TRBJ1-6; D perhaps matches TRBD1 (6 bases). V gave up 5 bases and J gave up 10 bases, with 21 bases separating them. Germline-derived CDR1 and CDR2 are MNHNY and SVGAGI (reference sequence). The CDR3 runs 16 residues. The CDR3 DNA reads TGTGCCAGCAGTCCATTCGGGAGGGGGTCAGGCTCACCCCTCCACTTT. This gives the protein CASSPFGRGSGSPLHF.

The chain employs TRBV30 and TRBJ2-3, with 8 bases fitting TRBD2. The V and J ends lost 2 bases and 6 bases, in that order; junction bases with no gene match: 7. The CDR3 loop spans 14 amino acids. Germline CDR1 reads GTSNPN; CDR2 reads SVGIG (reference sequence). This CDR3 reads CAWSSGGASDTQYF. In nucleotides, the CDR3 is TGTGCCTGGAGTTCCGGGGGGGCATCTGATACGCAGTATTTT.